This T cell receptor beta chain was sequenced for a study of blood T cells in healthy people across ages. For the second PCR, which ran for about 6 to 11 cycles, a sample-barcoded 5' primer and a J-beta primer mix were used. Sequencing recovered at least 2.5 million CDR3-containing paired-end reads from each sample. TCRdb analysed the 5' RACE reads with MiXCR anew, one entry per CDR3 protein. The repertoire holds about 780,000 distinct CDR3 sequences, with around a quarter as singletons. V was clipped by 4 bases and J by 1 base, with 8 bases between them. This CDR3 contains 12 residues. Germline V lookup: CDR1 DFQATT, CDR2 SNEGSKA (reference sequence). The same sample was also used in a study of T cells of mothers and their children.

The V call is TRBV20-1, the J call TRBJ2-7, with D maybe TRBD1 (6 bases). This TCR came from a boy aged 5-17 years in good health. The sample taken for sequencing was blood. This CDR3 reads CSAKGVSYEQYF. The CDR3 DNA is TGCAGTGCTAAGGGGGTTTCCTACGAGCAGTACTTC.